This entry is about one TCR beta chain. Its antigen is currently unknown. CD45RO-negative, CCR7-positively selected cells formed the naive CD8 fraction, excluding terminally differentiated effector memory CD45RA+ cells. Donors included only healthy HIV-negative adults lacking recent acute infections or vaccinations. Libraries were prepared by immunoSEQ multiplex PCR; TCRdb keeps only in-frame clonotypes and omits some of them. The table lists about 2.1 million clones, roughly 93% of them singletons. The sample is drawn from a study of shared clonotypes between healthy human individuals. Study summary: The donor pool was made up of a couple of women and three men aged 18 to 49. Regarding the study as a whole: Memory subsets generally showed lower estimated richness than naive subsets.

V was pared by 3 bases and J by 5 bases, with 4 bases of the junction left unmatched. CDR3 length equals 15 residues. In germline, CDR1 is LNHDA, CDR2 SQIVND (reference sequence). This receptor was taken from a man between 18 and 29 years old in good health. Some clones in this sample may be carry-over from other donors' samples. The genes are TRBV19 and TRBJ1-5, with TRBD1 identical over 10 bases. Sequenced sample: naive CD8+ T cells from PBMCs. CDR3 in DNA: TGTGCCAGTAGTATGATCGGGACAGGGGATCAGCCCCAGCATTTT. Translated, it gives CASSMIGTGDQPQHF. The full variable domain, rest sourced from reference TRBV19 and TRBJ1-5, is DGGITQSPKYLFRKEGQNVTLSCEQNLNHDAMYWYRQDPGQGLRLIYYSQIVNDFQKGDIAEGYSVSREKKESFPLTVTSAQKNPTAFYLCASSMIGTGDQPQHFGDGTRLSIL.